The entry that follows covers one T cell receptor (beta chain) sequence. This specimen belongs to a study of blood T cell repertoires in COVID-19. Study background: The samples span acute and convalescent COVID-19 from the United States, Italy and Spain. From T cells, B-cell-depleted T cells, or PBMCs came the material, which was cDNA or gDNA.

Assay: immunoSEQ multiplex PCR; the TCRdb copy retains only in-frame clones and omits some. Of 390,000 or so clones listed, 80% to 90% are singletons. Those enrolled, adults aged roughly 18 to 100 years, came from some 23 US areas. Assignment of participants to cohorts was predicated upon participant-reported clinical history. Germline CDR1 reads LGHNA; CDR2 reads YNFKEQ. V shed 4 bases and J 10 bases; nucleotides not matched to a gene: 4. The CDR3 runs 12 residues. The clonotype originates from a man between 18 and 35 years old who had recovered from COVID-19. Sequenced: PBMCs or T cells enriched from blood (not recorded which). This rearrangement joins TRBV4-2 to TRBJ2-1; TRBD2 agrees at 7 bases. This CDR3 is CASSLASGEQFF. The CDR3 coding sequence is TGTGCCAGCAGCCTCGCTAGCGGCGAGCAGTTCTTC.